This TCR beta chain was retrieved from a study of early T cells in non-severe SARS-CoV-2 infection. Study information: Sequenced bulk RNA came from whole blood that was unsorted, and chains were unpaired.

General observations from the study: A preference for anti-spike CD8 responses marked VDJdb matching, which missed private and CD4 specificities.

In the library, individual cDNA molecules carried attached unique molecular identifiers. TCRdb independently ran MiXCR on the 5' RACE reads; one entry per CDR3 protein. The data show 50,000 to 60,000 distinct CDR3 sequences, around 10% seen once. Germline V CDR1 and CDR2: MGHDK, SYGVNS. Germline trimming cut 7 bases from V and 3 bases from J; bases unmatched to any gene: 5. The CDR3 is made up of 14 amino acids. With respect to this clonotype: The antigen remains undetermined.

This receptor was obtained from an adult who was a healthcare worker with PCR-confirmed SARS-CoV-2 infection or an uninfected control (not recorded which). The specimen sequenced was whole blood. The V call is TRBV25-1, the J call TRBJ2-5; 10 nucleotides line up with TRBD2. CDR3 region: CASTPGLAEETQYF. The CDR3 region has the DNA TGTGCCAGCACCCCCGGACTAGCGGAAGAGACCCAGTACTTC. Full variable domain (remainder filled in from reference TRBV25-1 and TRBJ2-5): EADIYQTPRYLVIGTGKKITLECSQTMGHDKMYWYQQDPGMELHLIHYSYGVNSTEKGDLSSESTVSRIRTEHFPLTLESARPSHTSQYLCASTPGLAEETQYFGPGTRLLVL.